Each of the 8 T cell receptor beta chains below was sequenced from the same sample in a study of early T cells in non-severe SARS-CoV-2 infection. TCRdb recomputed calls from the 5' RACE reads with MiXCR, one row per CDR3 protein. This sample has tens of thousands of distinct CDR3 sequences, with about 8.4% found just once. The source material was whole blood. Receptor source: an adult who was a healthcare worker with PCR-confirmed SARS-CoV-2 infection or an uninfected control (not recorded which).

The sample holds a few counts of this clonotype. The V call is TRBV5-6, the J call TRBJ2-2; 9 bases line up with TRBD1. After removal of 0 bases from V and 7 bases from J, the junction contained 7 bases not matched to a gene. This CDR3 contains 16 residues. Germline V gives CDR1 SGHDT, CDR2 YYEEEE. The CDR3 spells CASSLAIQGAFGELFF. DNA for the CDR3: TGTGCCAGCAGCTTGGCAATACAGGGGGCGTTCGGGGAGCTGTTTTTT.

V is TRBV29-1 and J is TRBJ2-2; D unclear. The germline gives CDR1 SQVTM, CDR2 ANQGSEA. CDR3 size: 14 residues. V lost 7 bases and J 0 bases, leaving 12 bases between the germline ends. CDR3: CSALTVTNTGELFF. The CDR3 DNA is TGCAGCGCCTTGACGGTAACGAACACCGGGGAGCTGTTTTTT.

This clonotype was recorded many times. The chain uses TRBV11-1 and TRBJ2-1; 9 nucleotides align to TRBD1. The CDR3 covers 14 residues. Trimming cost V 0 bases and J 12 bases; bases outside gene matches: 6. Germline assignment: CDR1 SGHAT and CDR2 FQDESV (reference sequence). CDR3 sequence reads: CASSLAEGQGPQFF. DNA for the CDR3: TGTGCCAGCAGCTTAGCGGAGGGACAGGGCCCGCAGTTCTTC.

The sample holds a few counts of this clonotype. CDR3 in amino acids: CASSQTSAYEQYF. The CDR3 region has the DNA TGTGCCAGTAGCCAGACTAGCGCCTACGAGCAGTACTTC. The J gene is TRBJ2-7, the V gene TRBV19, with 8 bases identical to TRBD2. Germline V gives CDR1 LNHDA, CDR2 SQIVND (reference sequence). The V and J ends lost 6 bases and 2 bases, in that order; junction bases with no gene match: 3. This CDR3 has 13 amino acids.

This clonotype has a count of ten or more. The chain couples TRBV20-1 to TRBJ1-1; TRBD1 is a possible D gene (6 bases). Looked up from germline, CDR1 is DFQATT and CDR2 is SNEGSKA (reference sequence). The CDR3 extends over 14 amino acids. V was trimmed by 6 bases and J by 5 bases, leaving 19 bases between them. This chain's CDR3 is CSATFYEGGTEAFF. The CDR3 region has the DNA TGCAGTGCGACCTTTTATGAGGGGGGGACTGAAGCTTTCTTT.

This clonotype has at least ten counts. This chain connects TRBV27 to TRBJ2-2; 9 positions match TRBD2. This CDR3 has 15 amino acids. Germline V lookup: CDR1 MNHEY, CDR2 SMNVEV (reference sequence). With V trimmed by 8 bases and J by 3 bases, 7 bases remained unmatched. CDR3 DNA: TGTGCCAGCGCCCGACTAGCGGACGACACCGGGGAGCTGTTTTTT. The encoded protein is CASARLADDTGELFF.

This clonotype was detected only a few times. This chain links TRBV30 with TRBJ2-7; D possibly corresponds to TRBD1 (5 bases). The CDR3 sequence is 12 residues long. Germline loops: CDR1 GTSNPN, CDR2 SVGIG (reference sequence). Deletions cut 3 bases from V and 3 bases from J, with 9 bases between. The chain's CDR3 is CAWSLDSYEQYF. The CDR3, as DNA: TGTGCCTGGAGCCTAGACAGCTACGAGCAGTACTTC.

This clonotype was detected many times. This chain joins TRBV29-1 and TRBJ1-2, with D unresolved. The CDR3 runs 12 residues. Germline V gene lookup returns CDR1 SQVTM and CDR2 ANQGSEA. V lost 6 bases, J lost 9 bases, and 17 bases lay in between. CDR3 region: CSVGLNTGRYTF. CDR3 DNA: TGCAGCGTCGGACTAAACACTGGTCGCTACACCTTC.